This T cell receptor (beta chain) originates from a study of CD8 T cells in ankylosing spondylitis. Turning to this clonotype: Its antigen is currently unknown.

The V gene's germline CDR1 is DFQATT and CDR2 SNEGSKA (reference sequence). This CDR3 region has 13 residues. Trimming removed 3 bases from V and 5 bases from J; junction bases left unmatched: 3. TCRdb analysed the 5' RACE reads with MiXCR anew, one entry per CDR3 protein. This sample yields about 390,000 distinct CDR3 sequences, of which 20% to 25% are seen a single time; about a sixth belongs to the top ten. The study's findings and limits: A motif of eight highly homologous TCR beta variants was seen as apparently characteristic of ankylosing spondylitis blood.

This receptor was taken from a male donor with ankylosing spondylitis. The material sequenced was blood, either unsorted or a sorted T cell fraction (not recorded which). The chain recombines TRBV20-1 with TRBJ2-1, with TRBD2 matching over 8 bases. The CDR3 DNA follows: TGCAGTGCTAGTTTTAGCGGGGACAATGAGCAGTTCTTC. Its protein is CSASFSGDNEQFF.